The 21 T cell receptor beta chains below come from one sample, sequenced in a study of CD8 T cells in ankylosing spondylitis (dated by TCRdb to 2015 to 2018). What the authors observed across the whole study: Blood from ankylosing spondylitis patients appeared to be characterized by a TCR beta motif composed of under 10 highly homologous amino acid variants.

These receptors are not linked to any known antigen. Library preparation was by 5' RACE. Sequencing instrument: Illumina HiSeq 2500. TCRdb reprocessing: public reads trimmed at Q25 with fastp, clones called with MiXCR, in-frame beta chains kept. Every entry covers one CDR3 protein and lists the most common genes and DNA from its rows. Across this sample there are about 220,000 distinct CDR3 sequences, with just under 7.5% seen only once. In total, the top ten clones hold 12% to 15% of the sample. The sample comprised blood, either unsorted or a sorted T cell fraction (not recorded which). Receptor source: a male donor with ankylosing spondylitis.

This chain joins TRBV28 and TRBJ2-7; either TRBD1 or TRBD2 may supply D (5 bases each). The V end was cut by 1 base, the J end by 5 bases, with 9 bases between. Germline V gives CDR1 MDHEN, CDR2 SYDVKM. The CDR3 totals 13 residues. CDR3 coding DNA: TGTGCCAGCAGTTTATATGGGGACCACGAGCAGTACTTC. It translates to CASSLYGDHEQYF.

This clonotype was counted ten times or more. This CDR3 reads CSVVGHTPYGYTF. In DNA form, the CDR3 reads TGCAGTGTGGTCGGACATACCCCCTATGGCTACACCTTC. The chain combines TRBV20-1 with TRBJ1-2; D is perhaps TRBD1 (5 bases). The length of the CDR3 is 13 residues. Trimming pared 7 bases from V and 4 bases from J, leaving 16 bases between. The V gene's germline CDR1 is DFQATT and CDR2 SNEGSKA (reference sequence).

This rearrangement joins TRBV20-1 to TRBJ1-1, with 7 bases matching TRBD1. With 3 bases clipped from V and 4 bases from J, the junction kept 5 bases outside the gene matches. CDR1 is DFQATT, CDR2 SNEGSKA, per germline (reference sequence). The CDR3 contains 13 residues. CDR3: CSARIGGITEAFF. CDR3 bases: TGCAGTGCTAGGATAGGGGGCATCACTGAAGCTTTCTTT.

This clonotype was seen many times. This chain uses TRBV27 with TRBJ2-7; 7 positions match TRBD1. V was pared by 0 bases and J by 0 bases, with 5 bases of the junction left unmatched. This CDR3 is 16 amino acids long. The V gene's germline CDR1 is MNHEY and CDR2 SMNVEV (reference sequence). The CDR3 DNA sequence: TGTGCCAGCAGTTTATCGTATGGGACAGACTCCTACGAGCAGTACTTC. It codes for CASSLSYGTDSYEQYF.

This clonotype was detected a few times. This chain uses TRBV7-9 with TRBJ2-7, with 7 bases fitting TRBD1. Looked up from germline, CDR1 is SEHNR and CDR2 is FQNEAQ (reference sequence). V lost 5 bases and J lost 6; bases outside the gene matches: 13. The CDR3 covers 15 residues. Written as DNA, the CDR3 is TGTGCCAGCAGCCCTAACAGGGGAGAGGGTCTCGAGCAGTACTTC. Its protein product is CASSPNRGEGLEQYF. The full variable domain, completed using reference TRBV7-9 and TRBJ2-7, is DTGVSQNPRHKITKRGQNVTFRCDPISEHNRLYWYRQTLGQGPEFLTYFQNEAQLEKSRLLSDRFSAERPKGSFSTLEIQRTEQGDSAMYLCASSPNRGEGLEQYFGPGTRLTVT.

The gene calls are TRBV6-6 and TRBJ2-3, with D unclear. The germline V gene encodes CDR1 MNHNY and CDR2 SVGAGI (reference sequence). There are 12 residues in the CDR3. The V end was cut by 1 base, the J end by 6 bases, with 5 bases between. This CDR3 reads CASSYYVDTQYF. CDR3 in DNA: TGTGCCAGCAGTTACTACGTGGATACGCAGTATTTT.

At least ten counts were recorded for this clonotype. This chain connects TRBV12-3 or TRBV12-4 to TRBJ2-4; D tentatively fits TRBD1 or TRBD2 (5 bases each). The CDR3 is 14 amino acids. V dropped 3 bases and J dropped 0 bases, with 6 bases sitting between them. The chain's CDR3 is CASSFGGAKNIQYF. The DNA of the CDR3 is TGTGCCAGCAGTTTTGGGGGAGCCAAAAACATTCAGTACTTC.

The V call is TRBV4-2, the J call TRBJ2-1; 10 bases line up with TRBD1. Trimming cost V 4 bases and J 4 bases; bases outside gene matches: 7. Germline assignment: CDR1 LGHNA and CDR2 YNFKEQ. The CDR3 totals 16 residues. For the CDR3, the DNA is TGTGCCAGCAGCCCAGACAGGGGGCTCGTATACAATGAGCAGTTCTTC. Translation gives CASSPDRGLVYNEQFF.

About this clonotype: Since a much larger clone is just one base distant, this may be a read error. V usage is TRBV7-8 and J usage is TRBJ1-2, with D maybe TRBD1 (6 bases). V lost 4 bases and J 8 bases, leaving 20 bases between the germline ends. CDR3 length equals 15 residues. Germline V lookup: CDR1 SGHVS, CDR2 FQNEAQ. The CDR3 here is CASSCVARVQGGYTF. The CDR3 bases are TGTGCCAGCAGCTGCGTGGCCCGTGTGCAGGGGGGCTACACCTTC.

This clonotype occurred a few times. The V and J genes are TRBV4-3 and TRBJ2-7, with 7 bases fitting TRBD2. Losses at the gene ends were 7 bases for V and 3 bases for J; bases not matched to a gene: 12. CDR3 length: 15 residues. Germline V gene sequence: CDR1 LGHNA, CDR2 YSLEER. The CDR3 DNA reads TGCGCCAGCACACCGAGAGCGGGACCATTCTACGAGCAGTACTTC. It yields the protein CASTPRAGPFYEQYF.

This chain links TRBV4-1 with TRBJ2-1, with D possibly TRBD2 on 5 matching bases. Germline V gene sequence: CDR1 MGHRA, CDR2 YSYEKL. Trimming shortened V by 0 bases and J by 7 bases, and 22 bases separated the two germline ends. This CDR3 has 18 amino acids. CDR3 sequence (DNA): TGCGCCAGCAGCCAAGATTGGCGGGTCCTCCTGAGCCCGAATGAGCAGTTCTTC. Its protein is CASSQDWRVLLSPNEQFF.

This clonotype was recorded at least ten times. This chain links TRBV24-1 with TRBJ2-7, with 10 nucleotides matching TRBD2. Trimming removed 9 bases from V and 3 bases from J; junction bases left unmatched: 4. Per germline, CDR1 KGHDR and CDR2 SFDVKD. This CDR3 contains 13 residues. CDR3: CATASSGSYEQYF. CDR3 nucleotides: TGTGCCACCGCCTCTAGCGGGAGCTACGAGCAGTACTTC.

This clonotype was seen ten or more times. This chain joins TRBV7-6 and TRBJ1-1; D unclear. Germline CDR1 reads SGHVS; CDR2 reads FNYEAQ. The CDR3 totals 17 residues. V gave up 3 bases and J gave up 1 base, with 18 bases separating them. CDR3 loop: CASSFYSPFRGNTEAFF. CDR3 DNA: TGTGCCAGCAGCTTCTACAGCCCCTTTCGGGGGAACACTGAAGCTTTCTTT.

The gene calls are TRBV20-1 and TRBJ2-4, with D possibly being TRBD1 or TRBD2 (5 bases each). Germline V lookup: CDR1 DFQATT, CDR2 SNEGSKA (reference sequence). V was trimmed by 6 bases and J by 6 bases, leaving 21 bases between them. The CDR3 sequence is 15 residues long. CDR3 DNA sequence: TGCAGTGCCAGTTGGGGACGCCGGGGTGGAAACATTCAGTACTTC. Translating it yields CSASWGRRGGNIQYF.

This clonotype has only a few counts. The chain's CDR3 is CASSSELAGGHGGELFF. CDR3 in DNA: TGTGCCAGCAGCTCCGAACTAGCGGGGGGGCATGGCGGGGAGCTGTTTTTT. The chain recombines TRBV7-2 with TRBJ2-2; 13 bases are shared with TRBD2. V lost 4 bases, J lost 7 bases, and 9 bases stayed unmatched. CDR3 size: 17 residues. Germline V lookup: CDR1 SGHTA, CDR2 FQGNSA.

This clonotype was detected ten times or more. This chain uses TRBV9 with TRBJ2-1; 7 bases are a match to TRBD2. Losses at the gene ends were 4 bases for V and 9 bases for J; bases not matched to a gene: 7. Germline lookup yields CDR1 SGDLS and CDR2 YYNGEE. The CDR3 extends over 13 amino acids. CDR3 sequence reads: CASSPRGGSEQFF. DNA for the CDR3: TGTGCCAGCAGCCCCCGCGGGGGAAGTGAGCAGTTCTTC.

The chain employs TRBV4-2 and TRBJ2-1, with D hard to call. CDR1 LGHNA and CDR2 YNFKEQ come from the germline V gene. This CDR3 has 15 residues. Trimming pared 2 bases from V and 3 bases from J, leaving 11 bases between. CDR3 coding DNA: TGTGCCAGCAGCCAACTGTGGGATAGCTACAATGAGCAGTTCTTC. Translated: CASSQLWDSYNEQFF.

Ten or more counts support this clonotype. The gene calls are TRBV28 and TRBJ2-2; D uncertain. The germline CDR1 and CDR2 sequences are MDHEN and SYDVKM. The CDR3 loop spans 14 amino acids. Trimming removed 5 bases at V and 5 bases at J, with 12 bases between. The CDR3 DNA reads TGTGCCAGCAGTCTCTCGGCGCCGACCGGGGAGCTGTTTTTT. It codes for CASSLSAPTGELFF. Full variable domain (rest looked up from reference TRBV28 and TRBJ2-2): DVKVTQSSRYLVKRTGEKVFLECVQDMDHENMFWYRQDPGLGLRLIYFSYDVKMKEKGDIPEGYSVSREKKERFSLILESASTNQTSMYLCASSLSAPTGELFFGEGSRLTVL.

This clonotype was counted ten times or more. The chain combines TRBV14 with TRBJ2-7, with 7 bases lining up with TRBD1. Germline CDR1 SGHDN, CDR2 FVKESK. J was trimmed by 2 bases and V by 3 bases; bases with no gene match: 7. There are 15 residues in the CDR3. As DNA, the CDR3 is TGTGCCAGCAGCCATAATTCGGGACAGACCTACGAGCAGTACTTC. As protein: CASSHNSGQTYEQYF.

This clonotype appeared many times. The V gene is TRBV29-1, the J gene TRBJ1-2; D unresolved. Trimming shortened V by 4 bases and J by 3 bases, and 9 bases separated the two germline ends. The CDR3 covers 12 residues. Germline V gene sequence: CDR1 SQVTM, CDR2 ANQGSEA. CDR3 sequence: CSVVVSDYGYTF. The DNA for the CDR3 is TGCAGCGTTGTTGTATCAGACTATGGCTACACCTTC.

This rearrangement joins TRBV5-5 to TRBJ2-5; the match to TRBD1 covers 9 bases. The trim removed 4 bases at V and 8 bases at J, leaving 12 bases unmatched. The length of the CDR3 is 15 residues. Germline CDR1 and CDR2: SGHKS and YYEKEE (reference sequence). The chain's CDR3 is CASSLETGGTLTQYF. In nucleotides, the CDR3 is TGTGCCAGCAGCCTAGAAACAGGGGGCACATTAACCCAGTACTTC.